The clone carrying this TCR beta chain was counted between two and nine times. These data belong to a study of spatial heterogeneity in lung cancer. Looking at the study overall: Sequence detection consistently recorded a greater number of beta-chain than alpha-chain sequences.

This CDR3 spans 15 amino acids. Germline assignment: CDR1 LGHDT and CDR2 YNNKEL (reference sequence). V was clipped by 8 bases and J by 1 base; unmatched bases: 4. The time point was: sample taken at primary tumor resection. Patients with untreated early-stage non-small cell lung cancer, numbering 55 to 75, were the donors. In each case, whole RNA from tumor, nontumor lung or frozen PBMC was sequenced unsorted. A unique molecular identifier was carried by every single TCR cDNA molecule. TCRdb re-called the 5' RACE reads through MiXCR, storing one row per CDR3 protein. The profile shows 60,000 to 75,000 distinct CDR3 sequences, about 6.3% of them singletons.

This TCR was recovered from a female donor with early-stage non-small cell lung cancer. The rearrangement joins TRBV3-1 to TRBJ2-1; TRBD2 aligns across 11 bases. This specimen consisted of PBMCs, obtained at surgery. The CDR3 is CASAGTSGSYNEQFF. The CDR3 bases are TGTGCCAGCGCCGGGACTAGCGGTTCCTACAATGAGCAGTTCTTC.